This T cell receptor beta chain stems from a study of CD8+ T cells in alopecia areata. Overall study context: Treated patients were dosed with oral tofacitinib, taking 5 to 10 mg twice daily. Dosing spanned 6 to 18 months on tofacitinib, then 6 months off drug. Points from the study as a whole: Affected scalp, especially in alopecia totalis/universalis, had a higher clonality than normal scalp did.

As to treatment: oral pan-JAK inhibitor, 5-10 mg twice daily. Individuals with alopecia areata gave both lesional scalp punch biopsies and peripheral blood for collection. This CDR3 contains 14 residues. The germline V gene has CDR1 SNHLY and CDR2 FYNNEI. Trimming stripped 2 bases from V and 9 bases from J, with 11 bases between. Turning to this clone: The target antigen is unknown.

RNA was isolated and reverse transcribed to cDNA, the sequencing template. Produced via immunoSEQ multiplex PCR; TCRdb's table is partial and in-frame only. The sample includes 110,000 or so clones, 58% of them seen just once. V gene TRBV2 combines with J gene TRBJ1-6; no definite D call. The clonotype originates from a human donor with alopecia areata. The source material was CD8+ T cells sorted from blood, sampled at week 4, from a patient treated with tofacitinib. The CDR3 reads CASSEPSEISPLHF. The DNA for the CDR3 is TGTGCCAGCAGTGAACCGTCTGAGATTTCACCCCTCCACTTT.